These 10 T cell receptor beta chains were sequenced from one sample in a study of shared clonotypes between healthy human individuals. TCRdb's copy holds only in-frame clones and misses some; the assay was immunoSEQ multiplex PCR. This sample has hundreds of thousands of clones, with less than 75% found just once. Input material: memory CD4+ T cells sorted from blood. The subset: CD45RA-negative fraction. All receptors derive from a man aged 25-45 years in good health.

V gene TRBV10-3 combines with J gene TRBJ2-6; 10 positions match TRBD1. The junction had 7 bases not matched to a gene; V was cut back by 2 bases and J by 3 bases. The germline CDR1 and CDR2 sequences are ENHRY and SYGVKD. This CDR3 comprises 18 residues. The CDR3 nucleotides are TGTGCCATCAGTGAGCGAGACAGGGGGCACAATGGGGCCAACGTCCTGACTTTC. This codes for CAISERDRGHNGANVLTF.

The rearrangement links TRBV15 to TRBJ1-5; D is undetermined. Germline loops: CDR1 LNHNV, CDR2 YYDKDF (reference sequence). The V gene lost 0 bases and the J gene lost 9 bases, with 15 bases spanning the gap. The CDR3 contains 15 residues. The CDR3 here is CATSRDWRGPGPQHF. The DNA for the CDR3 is TGTGCCACCAGCAGAGACTGGAGAGGACCCGGGCCCCAGCATTTT.

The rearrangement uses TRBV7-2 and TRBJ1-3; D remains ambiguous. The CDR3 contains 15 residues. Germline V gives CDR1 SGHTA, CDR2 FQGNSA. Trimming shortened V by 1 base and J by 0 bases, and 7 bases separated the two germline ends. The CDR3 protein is CASSLEGRSGNTIYF. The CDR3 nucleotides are TGTGCCAGCAGCTTAGAAGGACGCTCTGGAAACACCATATATTTT.

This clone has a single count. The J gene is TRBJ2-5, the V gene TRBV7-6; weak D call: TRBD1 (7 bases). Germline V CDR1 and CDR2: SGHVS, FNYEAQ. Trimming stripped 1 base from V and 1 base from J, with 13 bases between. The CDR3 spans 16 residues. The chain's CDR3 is CASSLGPGGPQETQYF. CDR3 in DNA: TGTGCCAGCAGCTTAGGTCCAGGGGGGCCCCAAGAGACCCAGTACTTC.

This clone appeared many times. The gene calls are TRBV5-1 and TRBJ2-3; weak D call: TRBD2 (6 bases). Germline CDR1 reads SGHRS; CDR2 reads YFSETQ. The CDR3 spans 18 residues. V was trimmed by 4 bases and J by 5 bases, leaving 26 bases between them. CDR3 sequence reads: CASSPDLMRAGKVDTQYF. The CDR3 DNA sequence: TGCGCCAGCAGCCCTGATCTTATGAGGGCGGGAAAGGTAGATACGCAGTATTTT.

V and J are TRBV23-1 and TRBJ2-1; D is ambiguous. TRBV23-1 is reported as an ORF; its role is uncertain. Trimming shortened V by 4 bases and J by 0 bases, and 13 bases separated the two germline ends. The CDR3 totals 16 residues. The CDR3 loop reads CASSRVPGPSYNEQFF. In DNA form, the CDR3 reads TGCGCCAGCAGTCGTGTCCCGGGTCCCTCCTACAATGAGCAGTTCTTC.

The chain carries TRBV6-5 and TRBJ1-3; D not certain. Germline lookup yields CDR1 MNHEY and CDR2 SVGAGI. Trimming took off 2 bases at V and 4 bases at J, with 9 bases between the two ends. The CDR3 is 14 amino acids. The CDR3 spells CASSYDGGGNTIYF. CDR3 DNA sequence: TGTGCCAGCAGTTACGACGGAGGAGGAAACACCATATATTTT.

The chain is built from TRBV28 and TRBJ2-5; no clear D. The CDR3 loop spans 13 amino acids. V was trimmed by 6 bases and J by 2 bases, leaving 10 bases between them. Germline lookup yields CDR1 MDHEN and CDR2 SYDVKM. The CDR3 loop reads CASRPAEQETQYF. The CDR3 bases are TGTGCCAGCAGGCCGGCCGAGCAAGAGACCCAGTACTTC. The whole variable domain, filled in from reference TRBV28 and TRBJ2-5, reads DVKVTQSSRYLVKRTGEKVFLECVQDMDHENMFWYRQDPGLGLRLIYFSYDVKMKEKGDIPEGYSVSREKKERFSLILESASTNQTSMYLCASRPAEQETQYFGPGTRLLVL.

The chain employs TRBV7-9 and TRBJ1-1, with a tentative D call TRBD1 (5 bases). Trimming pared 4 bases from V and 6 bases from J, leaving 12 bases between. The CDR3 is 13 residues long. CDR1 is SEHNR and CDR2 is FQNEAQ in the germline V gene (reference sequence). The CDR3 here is CASSSYRSPEAFF. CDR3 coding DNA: TGTGCCAGCAGCTCCTACAGGTCCCCTGAAGCTTTCTTT.

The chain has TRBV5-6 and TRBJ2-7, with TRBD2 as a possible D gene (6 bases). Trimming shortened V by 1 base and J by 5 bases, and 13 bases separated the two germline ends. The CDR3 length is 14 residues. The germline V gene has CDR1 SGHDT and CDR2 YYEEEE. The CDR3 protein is CASSLRGLGDEQYF. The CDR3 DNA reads TGTGCCAGCAGCTTGAGGGGACTCGGGGACGAGCAGTACTTC. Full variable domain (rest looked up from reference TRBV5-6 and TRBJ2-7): DAGVTQSPTHLIKTRGQQVTLRCSPKSGHDTVSWYQQALGQGPQFIFQYYEEEERQRGNFPDRFSGHQFPNYSSELNVNALLLGDSALYLCASSLRGLGDEQYFGPGTRLTVT.